This T cell receptor (beta chain) was identified in a study of T cell responses to AZD1222 COVID-19 vaccine. Turning to the study itself: Both about-4-week and about-12-week second-dose recipients were combined.

Comments on this clone: Its antigen is not identified. The sample holds other DNA sequences that translate to the same CDR3.

Study-wide findings and caveats: Most donors were white British, females outnumbered males, and clonal diversity was possibly underestimated. Rises in breadth and depth of Spike-specific TCRs came after two AZD1222 doses.

Clones were read by immunoSEQ multiplex PCR, and TCRdb kept only the in-frame ones, dropping some. In the table there are about 67,000 clones, approximately 81% of which are singletons. Germline assignment: CDR1 SGDLS and CDR2 YYNGEE. This CDR3 is 14 amino acids long. Trimming removed 2 bases at V and 5 bases at J, with 10 bases between. Sample: peripheral blood, taken on day 0 of AZD1222 vaccination. This TCR came from an adult in good health. V gene TRBV9 combines with J gene TRBJ1-4; D gene uncertain. The CDR3 region has the DNA TGTGCCAGCAGCGTCGGGGTGCAGAATGAAAAACTGTTTTTT. Translated, it gives CASSVGVQNEKLFF.